This T cell receptor (beta chain) was profiled in a study of Ad26.COV2.S vaccination and SARS-CoV-2 variants. Study-level points and caveats: Vaccinated and placebo-treated recipients had similar non-spike TCR breadth. CD8+ and CD4+ T cells specific for spike reportedly responded with substantial breadth after vaccination.

Assay: immunoSEQ multiplex PCR; the TCRdb copy retains only in-frame clones and omits some. The sample has more than 350,000 clones, over 75% seen once. Trimming cost V 5 bases and J 2 bases; bases outside gene matches: 4. The CDR3 totals 15 residues. In germline, CDR1 is SGHAT, CDR2 FQNNGV. A word on this clone: No antigen is known for it.

Treatment in this sample: some 20 received Ad26.COV2.S at low or high dose, single or two shots; about 5 received placebo; per-sample allocation not given. Material that was analyzed had been drawn on day 63 after the first vaccine or placebo injection. Material: peripheral blood, obtained in a trial of Ad26.COV2.S vaccine versus placebo. This TCR came from a person aged 18-60 years who received the Ad26.COV2.S COVID-19 vaccine or a placebo. The chain is built from TRBV11-2 and TRBJ2-1, with 9 bases lining up with TRBD2. This CDR3 reads CASSLSSGTYNEQFF. CDR3 bases: TGTGCCAGCAGCCTATCTAGCGGGACCTACAATGAGCAGTTCTTC.